This T cell receptor beta chain was sequenced for a study of PD-L1 blockade in urothelial cancer. There were between 1 and 8 samples from each patient, taken pretreatment and on-treatment. This clone was picked up a small number of times. This CDR3 has 13 residues. Germline V lookup: CDR1 LNHDA, CDR2 SQIVND (reference sequence). The germline V and J ends were trimmed by 6 bases and 4 bases, with 12 bases remaining between them. Assay used: immunoSEQ multiplex PCR; TCRdb lists only in-frame clones, some missing. The table lists roughly 87,000 clones, approximately 86% of them singletons. The sample consisted of PBMCs, taken around atezolizumab (anti-PD-L1) treatment. The origin of this receptor is a woman between 70 and 85 years old with urothelial cancer. V is TRBV19 and J is TRBJ1-1; D is ambiguous. The CDR3 reads CASRATSGTEAFF. The DNA for the CDR3 is TGTGCCAGTAGGGCCACCTCGGGCACTGAAGCTTTCTTT.